Given below is one TCR beta chain in context. The clone's antigen remains unknown. The sample holds no much larger clone one base away, and base qualities are not on file. In the prospective study, participants were about 18 to 95 years old, resided in 25 or so geographic areas of the United States, and were enrolled through a virtual design. In the prospective study, cohorts were assigned on the basis of participant-reported clinical history obtained from a screening survey and a study questionnaire. Mobile phlebotomists in the prospective study collected whole blood, serum and a nasopharyngeal or oropharyngeal swab from every participant. Prospective study participants could optionally give additional blood draws and questionnaires over an approximately two-month period. Blood samples from the prospective study were shipped frozen or at room temperature prior to DNA extraction. TCRbeta CDR3 regions were amplified from genomic DNA using the immunoSEQ Assay, a bias-controlled multiplex PCR. Processing in the source paper ran as follows. The number of nucleated cells in each sample was estimated from the amplification of reference gene primers within the assay. To quantify the absolute abundance of each unique TCRbeta CDR3 rearrangement, sequence reads were collapsed and filtered. For each sample, productive Simpson clonality was calculated by taking the square root of Simpson's diversity index across productive rearrangements. TCRdb retrieved this table from immuneACCESS and kept in-frame rearrangements only. Not all clones are present; in checked studies, unresolved V genes account for under half, and no reason is known for the remainder. Clone size and the V and J calls come from that table; the DNA yielded D and trimming. Here the sample has some 210,000 clones; around 84% occur a single time. Jointly, the top ten make up roughly 4.5% of the sample.

The data belong to a study of blood T cell repertoires in COVID-19 (dated by TCRdb to between 2020 and 2021). About the investigation overall: Samples covering the acute and convalescent phases of COVID-19 were provided by collaborators in the United States, Italy and Spain. Where HLA class I and class II types were available, the types were taken from metadata supplied by the sample provider, not from assay-based typing. The sample metadata nearly always contained a de-identified subject ID, COVID-19 status, age in years and sex. The prospective study material was composed of cDNA or gDNA derived from T cells, B-cell-depleted T cells, or PBMCs. Samples came from the ongoing ImmuneRACE study (first 160 participants) plus 1,254 subjects from 6 global collaborators. The dataset comprised deeply sampled blood TCRbeta repertoires from subjects exposed to, actively infected with, or recovered from COVID-19. The repertoires were released in a freely available public database intended as a resource for research on the immune response to SARS-CoV-2. General findings and caveats noted by the study authors: The quantity of clinical and demographic metadata differed by source and by participant and was supplied without curation.

The CDR3 measures 11 amino acids from cysteine to phenylalanine. The DNA shown is the 33-base CDR3, in frame from base 1. Trimming takes 6 bases from V and 13 bases from J, and the germline ends sit 15 bases apart. Looking up the germline V gene yields CDR1 SQVTM and CDR2 ANQGSEA. The rearrangement joined TRBV29-1 to TRBJ1-4; possibly the D gene is TRBD1, per 6 matching bases. The sequenced sample was PBMCs or T cells enriched from blood (not recorded which). This receptor was taken from a man aged 25-40 years with acute COVID-19. The bases read TGCAGCGTCCTTGTACAGGGTGGACTGTTTTTT. Protein translation: CSVLVQGGLFF.